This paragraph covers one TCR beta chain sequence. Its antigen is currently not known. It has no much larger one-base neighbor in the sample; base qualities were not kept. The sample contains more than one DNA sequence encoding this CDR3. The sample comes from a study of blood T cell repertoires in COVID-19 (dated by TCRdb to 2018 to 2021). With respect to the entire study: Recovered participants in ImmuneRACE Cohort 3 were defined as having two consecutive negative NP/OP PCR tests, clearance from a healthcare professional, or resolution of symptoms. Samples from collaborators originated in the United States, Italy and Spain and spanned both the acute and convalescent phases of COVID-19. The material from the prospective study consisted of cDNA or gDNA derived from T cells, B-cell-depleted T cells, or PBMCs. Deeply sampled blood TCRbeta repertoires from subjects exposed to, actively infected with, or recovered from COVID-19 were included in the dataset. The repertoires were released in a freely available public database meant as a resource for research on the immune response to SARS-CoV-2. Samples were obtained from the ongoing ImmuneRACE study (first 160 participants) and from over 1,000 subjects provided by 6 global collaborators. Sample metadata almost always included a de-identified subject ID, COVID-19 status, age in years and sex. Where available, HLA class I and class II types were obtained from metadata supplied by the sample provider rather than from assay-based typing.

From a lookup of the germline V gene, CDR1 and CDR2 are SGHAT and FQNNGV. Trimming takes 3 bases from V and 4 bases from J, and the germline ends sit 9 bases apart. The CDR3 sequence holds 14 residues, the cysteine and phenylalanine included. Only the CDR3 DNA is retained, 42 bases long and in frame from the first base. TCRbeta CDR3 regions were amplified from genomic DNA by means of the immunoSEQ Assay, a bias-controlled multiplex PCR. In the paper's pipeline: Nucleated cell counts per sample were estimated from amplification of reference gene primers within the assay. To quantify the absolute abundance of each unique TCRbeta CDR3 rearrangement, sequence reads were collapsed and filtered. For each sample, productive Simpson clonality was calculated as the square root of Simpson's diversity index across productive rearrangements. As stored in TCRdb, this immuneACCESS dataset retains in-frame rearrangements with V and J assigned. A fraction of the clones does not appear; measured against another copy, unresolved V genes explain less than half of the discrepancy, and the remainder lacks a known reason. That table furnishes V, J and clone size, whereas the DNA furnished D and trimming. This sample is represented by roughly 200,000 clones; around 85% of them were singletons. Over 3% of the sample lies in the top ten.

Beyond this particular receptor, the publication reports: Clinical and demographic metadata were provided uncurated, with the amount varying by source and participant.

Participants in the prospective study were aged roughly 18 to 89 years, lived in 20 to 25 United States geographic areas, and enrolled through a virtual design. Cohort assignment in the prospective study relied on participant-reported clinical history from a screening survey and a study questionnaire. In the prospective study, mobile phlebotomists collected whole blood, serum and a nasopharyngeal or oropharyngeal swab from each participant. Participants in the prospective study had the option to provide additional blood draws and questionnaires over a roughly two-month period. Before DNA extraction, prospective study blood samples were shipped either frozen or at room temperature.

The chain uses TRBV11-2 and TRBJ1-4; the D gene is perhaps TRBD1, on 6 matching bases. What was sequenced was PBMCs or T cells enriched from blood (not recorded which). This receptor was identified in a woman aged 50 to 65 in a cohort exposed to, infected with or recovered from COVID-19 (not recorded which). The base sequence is TGTGCCAGCAGCTTGACAGGAGGTAATGAAAAACTGTTTTTT. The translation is CASSLTGGNEKLFF.